A single T cell receptor beta chain is shown here with its context. Antigen unknown. This entry comes from a study of shared clonotypes between healthy human individuals. Study observations and caveats: Rarefaction gave evidence that sorted-subset sequencing remained incomplete despite large depth. Naive subsets generally exceeded memory subsets in estimated richness. Sequencing depth was expected to influence donor clonotype sharing.

Sequencing was performed with immunoSEQ multiplex PCR; in TCRdb, only in-frame clones are kept and a portion is missing. The repertoire holds roughly 500,000 clones, with 90% to 96% as singletons. The V and J ends lost 7 bases and 2 bases respectively, with 17 bases between them. This CDR3 has 14 amino acids. Germline V gene data show CDR1 as SQVTM and CDR2 as ANQGSEA. V usage is TRBV29-1 and J usage is TRBJ2-5; tentatively, D is TRBD2 (6 bases). The receptor's source is a woman in her thirties in good health. Input material: naive CD4+ T cells sorted from blood. Subset reported: CD45RA+ positively selected. The CDR3 is CSGTIFRGQETQYF. The CDR3 DNA is TGCAGCGGGACAATCTTTCGGGGGCAAGAGACCCAGTACTTC.